This TCR beta chain is from a study of cytomegalovirus exposure and HLA in healthy donors. Study-wide context: A prior analysis found 95 million to 140 million unique TCR beta sequences from 150 million to 200 million T cells.

Primers: 60 Vbeta forward and 13 Jbeta reverse. Sequencing used immunoSEQ multiplex PCR; TCRdb keeps in-frame clones, though not all of them. The data hold hundreds of thousands of clones, with about 80% observed a single time. Findings of the study overall: Most TCR beta V segments were productive about 87% or about 30% of the time in an earlier analysis. The majority of TCR sequences were rare, yet some public TCRs appeared in many donors.

This CDR3 is 15 amino acids long. Germline values: CDR1 MGHRA, CDR2 YSYEKL. Trimming removed 7 bases at V and 3 bases at J, with 13 bases between. This clone was picked up one time. Its antigen is currently unknown. This clonotype was sampled from a middle-aged woman in good health and CMV-seronegative. The V and J genes are TRBV4-1 and TRBJ2-6, with TRBD2 as a possible D gene (5 bases). Sequencing was done on a sample of PBMCs. CDR3 region: CASTPGGGGANVLTF. The CDR3 DNA reads as TGCGCCAGCACCCCCGGAGGAGGTGGGGCCAACGTCCTGACTTTC.